This T cell receptor beta chain was retrieved from a study of T cells in women clearing cervical HPV infection. The overall study: Case blood was drawn a median approximately 150 days after lesion detection. HLA type stays a possible confounder, typing being limited.

V lost 0 bases and J 5 bases, leaving 10 bases between the germline ends. Germline CDR1 and CDR2: MGHRA and YSYEKL. The CDR3 loop spans 15 amino acids. Libraries were prepared by immunoSEQ multiplex PCR; TCRdb keeps only in-frame clonotypes and omits some of them. The specimen's table records around 19,000 clones. As to this clone: As yet, its antigen is unknown. From the germline J gene comes the end of the CDR3, since the read stops 3 residues before it.

Whole-study findings and limits: CIN3+ cases had significantly higher TCR richness than controls; evenness did not differ.

Prevalent HPV16 infections were excluded; only incident single HPV16 infections included. Sequenced input: blood buffy coat. The TCR comes from a woman aged 18 to 75 with a cervical HPV16 infection that either progressed to CIN3+ or cleared (not recorded which). The chain links TRBV4-1 to TRBJ2-2, with a possible D match to TRBD1 (5 bases). The CDR3 spells CASSQDKQGTGELFF. CDR3 DNA (partial): TGCGCCAGCAGCCAAGATAAGCAGGGAACCGGGGAG.